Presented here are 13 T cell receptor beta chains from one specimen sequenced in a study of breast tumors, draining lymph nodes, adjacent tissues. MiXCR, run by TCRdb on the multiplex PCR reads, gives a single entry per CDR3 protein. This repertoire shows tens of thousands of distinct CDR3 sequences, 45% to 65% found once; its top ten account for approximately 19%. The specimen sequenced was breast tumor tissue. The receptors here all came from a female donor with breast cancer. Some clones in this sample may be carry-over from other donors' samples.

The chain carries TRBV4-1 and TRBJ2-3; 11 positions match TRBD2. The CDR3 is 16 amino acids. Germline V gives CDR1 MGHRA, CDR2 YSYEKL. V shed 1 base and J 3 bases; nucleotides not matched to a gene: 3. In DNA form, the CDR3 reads TGCGCCAGCAGCCAAGTGGGGACTAGCGGAACAGATACGCAGTATTTT. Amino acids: CASSQVGTSGTDTQYF.

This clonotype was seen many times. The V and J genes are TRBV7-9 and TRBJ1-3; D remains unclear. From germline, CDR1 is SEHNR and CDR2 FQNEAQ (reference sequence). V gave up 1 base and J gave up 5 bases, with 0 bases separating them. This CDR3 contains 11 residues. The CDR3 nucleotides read TGTGCCAGCAGCTTAGGAAACACCATATATTTT. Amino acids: CASSLGNTIYF.

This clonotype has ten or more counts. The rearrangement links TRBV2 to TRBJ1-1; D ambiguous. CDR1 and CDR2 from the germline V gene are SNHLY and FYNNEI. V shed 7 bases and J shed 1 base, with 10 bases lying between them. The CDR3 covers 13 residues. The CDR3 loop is CASTRGENTEAFF. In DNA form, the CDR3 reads TGTGCCAGCACCCGGGGAGAGAACACTGAAGCTTTCTTT.

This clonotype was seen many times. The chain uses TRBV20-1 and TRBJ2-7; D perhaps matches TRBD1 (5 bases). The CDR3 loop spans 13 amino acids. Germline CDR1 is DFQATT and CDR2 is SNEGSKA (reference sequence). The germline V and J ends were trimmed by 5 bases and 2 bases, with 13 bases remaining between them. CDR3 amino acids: CSARIRATYEQYF. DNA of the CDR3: TGCAGTGCTCGTATCAGGGCAACCTACGAGCAGTACTTC.

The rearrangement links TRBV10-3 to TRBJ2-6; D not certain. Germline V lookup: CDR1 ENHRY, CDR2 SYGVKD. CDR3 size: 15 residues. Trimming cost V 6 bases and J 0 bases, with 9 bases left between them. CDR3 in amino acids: CAISFSASGANVLTF. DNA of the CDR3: TGTGCCATCAGCTTTTCTGCCTCTGGGGCCAACGTCCTGACTTTC.

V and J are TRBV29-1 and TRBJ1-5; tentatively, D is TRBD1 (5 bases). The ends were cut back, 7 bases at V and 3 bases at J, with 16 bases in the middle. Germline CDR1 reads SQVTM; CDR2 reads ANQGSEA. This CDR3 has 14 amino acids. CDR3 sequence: CSGLAGGYNQPQHF. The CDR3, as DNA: TGCAGCGGCTTAGCGGGGGGGTACAATCAGCCCCAGCATTTT.

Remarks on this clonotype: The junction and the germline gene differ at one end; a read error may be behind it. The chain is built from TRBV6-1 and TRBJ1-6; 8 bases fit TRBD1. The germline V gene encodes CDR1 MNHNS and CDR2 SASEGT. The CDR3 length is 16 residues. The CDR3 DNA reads TGTGCCAGCATGGACAGGGTCGGGTCCTATAATTCACCCCTCCGCTTT. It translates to CASMDRVGSYNSPLRF.

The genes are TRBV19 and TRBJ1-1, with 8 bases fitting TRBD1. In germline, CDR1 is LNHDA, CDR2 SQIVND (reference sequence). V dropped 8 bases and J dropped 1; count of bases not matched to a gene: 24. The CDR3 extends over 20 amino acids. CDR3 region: CASLPDREMYRTSGNTEAFF. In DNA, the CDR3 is TGTGCCAGTCTTCCGGACAGGGAAATGTATAGGACGAGTGGGAACACTGAAGCTTTCTTT.

CDR3 bases: TGTGCCAGCAGTGATGGGGGGCTTGATAGTTCACCCCTCCACTTT. This encodes CASSDGGLDSSPLHF. V is TRBV2 and J is TRBJ1-6, with D possibly TRBD1 on 6 matching bases. This CDR3 comprises 15 residues. The germline V gene encodes CDR1 SNHLY and CDR2 FYNNEI. Trimming stripped 3 bases from V and 9 bases from J, with 15 bases between.

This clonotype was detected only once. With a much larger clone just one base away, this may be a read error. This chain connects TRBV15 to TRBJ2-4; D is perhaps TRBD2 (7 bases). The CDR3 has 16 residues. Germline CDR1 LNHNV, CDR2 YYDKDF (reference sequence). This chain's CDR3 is CTTSTGGRDGKNIQYF. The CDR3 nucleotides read TGTACCACCAGCACCGGGGGGCGGGATGGCAAAAACATTCAGTACTTC.

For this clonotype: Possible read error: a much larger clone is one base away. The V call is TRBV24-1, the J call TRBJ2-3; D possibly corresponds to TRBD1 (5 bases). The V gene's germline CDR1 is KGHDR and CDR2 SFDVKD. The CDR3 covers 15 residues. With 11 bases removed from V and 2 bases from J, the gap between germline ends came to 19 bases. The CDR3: CASYSSGHDTDTQYF. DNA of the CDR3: TGTGCCAGCTATTCTTCCGGACATGACACAGATACGCAGTATTTT.

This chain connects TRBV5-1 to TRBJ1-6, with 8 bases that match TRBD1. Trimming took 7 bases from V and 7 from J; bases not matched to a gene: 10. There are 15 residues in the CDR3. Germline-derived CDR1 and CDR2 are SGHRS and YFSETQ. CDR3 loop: CASSTGDSLNSPLHF. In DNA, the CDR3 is TGCGCCAGCTCGACAGGGGACAGTCTAAATTCACCCCTCCACTTT.

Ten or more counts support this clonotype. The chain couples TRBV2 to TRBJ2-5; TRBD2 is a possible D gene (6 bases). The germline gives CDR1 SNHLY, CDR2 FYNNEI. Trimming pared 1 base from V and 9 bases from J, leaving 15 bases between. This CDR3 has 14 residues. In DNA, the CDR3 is TGTGCCAGCAGTGAAGTAACAGGCTCGGGGGCCCAGTACTTC. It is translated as CASSEVTGSGAQYF. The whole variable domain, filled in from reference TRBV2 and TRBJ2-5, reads EPEVTQTPSHQVTQMGQEVILRCVPISNHLYFYWYRQILGQKVEFLVSFYNNEISEKSEIFDDQFSVERPDGSNFTLKIRSTKLEDSAMYFCASSEVTGSGAQYFGPGTRLLVL.